This T cell receptor (beta chain) was captured by sequencing in a study of shared clonotypes between healthy human individuals. Libraries were prepared by immunoSEQ multiplex PCR; TCRdb keeps only in-frame clonotypes and omits some of them. The table shows about 2.4 million clones, with approximately 93% occurring only once. Source material: naive CD4+ T cells from PBMCs. Subset: CD45RA+ positively selected. The source of this sequence is a man aged 18 to 30 in good health. Some clones in this sample may be carry-over from other donors' samples.

CDR3 sequence: CAWAWQQNNEKLFF. The CDR3 coding sequence is TGTGCCTGGGCTTGGCAGCAGAATAATGAAAAACTGTTTTTT. The J gene is TRBJ1-4, the V gene TRBV30, with D unclear. Trimming left V 5 bases short and J 4 bases short, with 14 bases between. CDR1 and CDR2 from the germline V gene are GTSNPN and SVGIG (reference sequence). This CDR3 has 14 amino acids.